This TCR beta chain was retrieved from a study of blood T cell repertoires in COVID-19. In the study overall: The samples span acute and convalescent COVID-19 from the United States, Italy and Spain. Sample material is recorded as cDNA or gDNA derived from T cells, B-cell-depleted T cells, or PBMCs.

This clone showed up just a few times. In the study's own analysis: By means of reference gene primer amplification, nucleated cell counts were estimated. Assay used: immunoSEQ multiplex PCR; TCRdb lists only in-frame clones, some missing. V, J and clone size are those of that table, while D and trimming were read from the DNA. This sample has 23,000 or so clones, with under 90% found just once. The germline CDR1 and CDR2 sequences are SQVTM and ANQGSEA. The CDR3 runs to 15 residues. The junction had 8 bases not matched to a gene; V was cut back by 5 bases and J by 1 base. The sequenced sample was peripheral blood. The J gene is TRBJ2-5, the V gene TRBV29-1, with 9 bases lining up with TRBD2. This receptor was obtained from a man in his sixties or seventies with acute or convalescent COVID-19. The CDR3 bases are TGCAGCGTTCCGCGGGGGGGCCCCCTCCAAGAGACCCAGTACTTC. As protein: CSVPRGGPLQETQYF.